This T cell receptor (beta chain) was sequenced for a study of blood T cell repertoires in COVID-19. Study details: Donors in the United States, Italy and Spain gave samples during acute or convalescent COVID-19. Sources were T cells, B-cell-depleted T cells, or PBMCs; the material itself was cDNA or gDNA.

In the original workflow: Amplification from reference gene primers served as the basis for estimated nucleated cell counts. Here immunoSEQ multiplex PCR was the method, and the copy in TCRdb shows in-frame clones only, minus some. The DNA gave D and trimming, while V, J and clone size come from that table. The table has 470,000 or so clones, 75% to 90% seen once. V lost 1 base and J lost 1, with 10 bases in between. In germline, CDR1 is SEHNR, CDR2 FQNEAQ (reference sequence). The CDR3 spans 15 residues. The chain employs TRBV7-9 and TRBJ1-1, with D tentatively TRBD1 (5 bases). The receptor was derived from a human donor in a cohort sampled during active COVID-19. Sequencing was performed on peripheral blood. The CDR3 region has the DNA TGTGCCAGCAGCTTAGTCCAGGGAAGGAACACTGAAGCTTTCTTT. As protein: CASSLVQGRNTEAFF. The full variable domain, with the rest looked up from reference TRBV7-9 and TRBJ1-1, is DTGVSQNPRHKITKRGQNVTFRCDPISEHNRLYWYRQTLGQGPEFLTYFQNEAQLEKSRLLSDRFSAERPKGSFSTLEIQRTEQGDSAMYLCASSLVQGRNTEAFFGQGTRLTVV.